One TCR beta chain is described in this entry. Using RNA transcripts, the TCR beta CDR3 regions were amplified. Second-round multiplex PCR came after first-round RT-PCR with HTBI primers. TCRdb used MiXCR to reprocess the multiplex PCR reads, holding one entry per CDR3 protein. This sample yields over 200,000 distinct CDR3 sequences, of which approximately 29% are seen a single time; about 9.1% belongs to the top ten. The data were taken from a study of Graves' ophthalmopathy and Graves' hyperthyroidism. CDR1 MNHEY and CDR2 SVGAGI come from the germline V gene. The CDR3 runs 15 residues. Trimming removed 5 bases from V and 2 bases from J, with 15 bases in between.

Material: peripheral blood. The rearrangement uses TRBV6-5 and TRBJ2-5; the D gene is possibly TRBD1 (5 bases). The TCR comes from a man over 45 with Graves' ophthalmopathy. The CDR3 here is CASSPLDSRQETQYF. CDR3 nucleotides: TGTGCCAGCAGTCCACTCGACAGTAGACAAGAGACCCAGTACTTC.